This record concerns one T cell receptor beta chain sequence. What it binds is not known. TCRdb keeps only in-frame clones here, not all; method: immunoSEQ multiplex PCR. Among over 400,000 clones listed, almost 80% were seen once. The source of the sample is a study of shared clonotypes between healthy human individuals. The CDR3 runs to 17 residues. J gave up 8 bases and V 0 bases, and 11 bases lay outside the gene matches. Germline V gives CDR1 MNHNS, CDR2 SASEGT. Findings and limits, study-wide: Limited genetic and exposure-history diversity came from having few donors.

The sample comprised PBMCs. The chain combines TRBV6-1 with TRBJ2-2; 8 nucleotides match TRBD2. The clonotype originates from a woman in her thirties or forties in good health. Some clones in this sample may be carry-over from other donors' samples. This chain's CDR3 is CASSEADSGNYLGELFF. The DNA of the CDR3 is TGTGCCAGCAGTGAAGCTGATAGCGGGAACTATCTAGGGGAGCTGTTTTTT.